This TCR beta chain is from a study of Graves' ophthalmopathy and Graves' hyperthyroidism (dated by TCRdb to the late 2010s). For the study in its entirety: Peripheral blood was collected before any treatment was given, at the time of initial diagnosis. The study used TCR beta repertoire signatures to distinguish Graves' ophthalmopathy from Graves' hyperthyroidism and to predict progression to ophthalmopathy. In total, 135 blood samples were TCR-sequenced: roughly 45 ophthalmopathy, around 75 hyperthyroidism and roughly 17 hyperthyroidism-to-ophthalmopathy patients. To explore V-J signatures that distinguish ophthalmopathy from hyperthyroidism, a discovery set of 90 to 100 patients was enrolled, made up of 43 with ophthalmopathy and fewer than 60 with stable hyperthyroidism. The independent validation cohort included 18 to 20 hyperthyroidism patients plus 17 patients who later progressed from hyperthyroidism to ophthalmopathy. In several hyperthyroidism patients, the T-cell repertoires found in thyroid tissue were compared with those found in blood. Following sample collection, hyperthyroidism patients were given methimazole at a starting dose of 30 mg daily, and ophthalmopathy patients were given high-dose intravenous methylprednisolone. For training and testing, the roughly 100 patients in the discovery cohort were randomly divided in a 7:3 ratio.

The CDR3 starts with the cysteine, ends with the phenylalanine, and has 11 residues. Only the CDR3 region is kept as DNA, spanning 33 bases read in frame from base 1. V lost 5 bases and J lost 5 bases; the stretch between them is 9 bases long. For CDR1 and CDR2, the germline V gene (reference sequence) lists GTSNPN and SVGIG. As concerns this clonotype: This clone's antigen is unknown. The sample holds no much larger clone one base away, and base qualities are not on file.

Ophthalmopathy patients were characterized by moderately to severely active disease, a Clinical Activity Score of at least 3, a NOSPECS grade of at least 4, and a disease duration under 3 months. Patients with other autoimmune diseases, uncontrolled infections, pregnancy or lactation were excluded from the study. Diagnosis relied on clinical symptoms, serum thyroxine, TRAb, thyroid ultrasound and orbital computed tomography. Ficoll-Paque density gradient centrifugation was used to isolate PBMCs from 9.5 to 10 ml of fresh peripheral blood. Total RNA was extracted with Trizol reagent and quality-checked on an Agilent 2100 Bioanalyzer. TCR beta CDR3 regions were amplified from RNA transcripts for repertoire sequencing. The first round was an RT-PCR using HTBI primers with the Qiagen OneStep RT-PCR kit, and this first round was followed by a second-round multiplex PCR, then size selection and purification. Libraries were sequenced paired-end with 100 bp reads on an Illumina HiSeq2000. In the source study's methods: Reads were processed with SOAPnuke, discarding reads with adapters, uncalled bases, mean Phred below 15, or no exact constant-primer or identifier match. COPE v1.2.5 was used to merge high-quality paired reads. Each unique nucleotide sequence was treated as a clonotype, and MiTCR v1.1 was used to align the clonotypes to the IMGT TRB V, D and J references. The analysis was limited to V-J combinations with a frequency above 0.0001, which together covered over 98% of repertoires. For each V-J combination, a TCR clonal expansion and chaos score was defined as the ratio of F50 clonal expansion to chaos observed in the TCRdist matrix. Features were reduced by Welch's t-statistics and random forest to approximately 13 V-J combinations, which fed a naive Bayes classifier. The Morisita-Horn index was used to measure how similar the thyroid and blood repertoires were. TCRdb cleaned the public reads at Q25 with fastp, built clones with MiXCR and kept in-frame beta chains. Merged by CDR3 protein, the rows form single entries marked with the most common genes and DNA. The V and J calls were not made by the authors but by TCRdb's processing. A total of around 470,000 distinct CDR3 sequences appear in this sample, around 15% of them only once. Approximately 9.8% of the sample is held by the ten biggest clonotypes.

Results the study describes overall, beyond this receptor: Ophthalmopathy was separated from stable hyperthyroidism by the 13-signature model with roughly 87% sensitivity and roughly 82% specificity in cross-validation and with 80%/75% in the test set. Sample size was not statistically predetermined, and group allocation was not concealed from the investigators. Most of the expanded thyroid clonotypes with a frequency above 0.001 were also detected in blood, and it was suggested that the thyroid immune response may be reflected by blood repertoires. In validation, the model predicted ophthalmopathy progression with about 71% sensitivity and 72% to 80% specificity; approximately 12 predicted patients were CT-confirmed with GO in a median of around 6 months.

Sample: blood. The chain is made from TRBV30 and TRBJ2-5; too little of a D gene remains to name it. This TCR was sampled from a woman between 25 and 40 years old with Graves' ophthalmopathy. Donor details come from another sample of the same person, matched by shared clones. The DNA reads TGTGCCTGGGGCGAGAGGGAGACCCAGTACTTC. It specifies CAWGERETQYF.